These 20 T cell receptor beta chains originate from one sample sequenced in a study of T cells in Graves' hyperthyroidism and ophthalmopathy. Regions amplified from RNA transcripts were the TCR beta CDR3 regions. Researchers ran a first-round RT-PCR on the TCR CDR3 using the HTBI primer set. TCRdb passed the multiplex PCR reads through MiXCR, listing each CDR3 protein once. The sample includes hundreds of thousands of distinct CDR3 sequences, 16% of them seen just once. The specimen sequenced was blood. The receptors here all came from a woman between 40 and 50 years old with Graves' ophthalmopathy.

In this sample, this clonotype turned up many times. The chain recombines TRBV7-2 with TRBJ2-7; perhaps TRBD1 as D (5 bases). There are 13 residues in the CDR3. V lost 5 bases, J lost 1 base, and 9 bases lay in between. The germline gives CDR1 SGHTA, CDR2 FQGNSA. The CDR3 region is CASSPDRSYEQYF. CDR3 DNA: TGTGCCAGCAGCCCCGACAGATCCTACGAGCAGTACTTC.

This clonotype was counted a few times. J is TRBJ2-5 and V is TRBV20-1, with 9 bases matching TRBD2. From germline, CDR1 is DFQATT and CDR2 SNEGSKA (reference sequence). Trimming at V came to 3 bases and at J to 3 bases, leaving 2 bases not matched to a gene. CDR3 length equals 13 residues. CDR3 DNA: TGCAGTGCTAGTAGGACTAGCGAAGAGACCCAGTACTTC. Amino acids: CSASRTSEETQYF.

The chain is built from TRBV29-1 and TRBJ1-1; D is unresolved. This CDR3 is 10 amino acids long. The germline V gene encodes CDR1 SQVTM and CDR2 ANQGSEA. V was cut by 7 bases and J by 4 bases, with 7 bases left in between. The CDR3, as DNA: TGCAGCGGCTATGTCACTGAAGCTTTCTTT. It specifies CSGYVTEAFF.

In this sample, this clonotype turned up many times. The V and J genes are TRBV20-1 and TRBJ2-5; the D gene is possibly TRBD2 (6 bases). This CDR3 comprises 15 residues. V lost 0 bases and J 5 bases, leaving 16 bases between the germline ends. CDR1 DFQATT and CDR2 SNEGSKA come from the germline V gene (reference sequence). The CDR3 DNA follows: TGCAGTGCTAGAGAATGGTGGGAGGCGGGGGAGACCCAGTACTTC. Translated, it gives CSAREWWEAGETQYF.

This clonotype has a count of ten or more. The genes are TRBV5-5 and TRBJ1-6; possibly TRBD1 for D (5 bases). Per the germline V gene, CDR1 is SGHKS and CDR2 is YYEKEE (reference sequence). V was pared by 2 bases and J by 10 bases, with 13 bases between. The CDR3 has 14 amino acids. The DNA of the CDR3 is TGTGCCAGCAGCTTCCTCAGGGAGGACTCACCCCTCCACTTT. This translates into CASSFLREDSPLHF.

This clonotype has at least ten counts. The chain carries TRBV7-9 and TRBJ2-1, with 9 bases that match TRBD2. The germline V gene encodes CDR1 SEHNR and CDR2 FQNEAQ (reference sequence). CDR3 length: 15 amino acids. J was trimmed by 6 bases and V by 5 bases; bases with no gene match: 8. CDR3 loop: CASSPGVAGANEQFF. CDR3 bases: TGTGCCAGCAGCCCAGGGGTAGCGGGAGCCAATGAGCAGTTCTTC.

V is TRBV20-1 and J is TRBJ2-3, with 13 bases aligning to TRBD2. Germline V gene sequence: CDR1 DFQATT, CDR2 SNEGSKA (reference sequence). V gave up 2 bases and J gave up 4 bases; unmatched junction bases: 12. This CDR3 spans 18 amino acids. The CDR3 nucleotides read TGCAGTGCTAGATCGCTGGTCCAACTAGCGGGGGGGCCAGATACGCAGTATTTT. Translation: CSARSLVQLAGGPDTQYF.

This clonotype showed up many times. The chain recombines TRBV5-1 with TRBJ2-1, with 7 bases identical to TRBD1. The CDR3 has 16 amino acids. Germline V lookup: CDR1 SGHRS, CDR2 YFSETQ. With 4 bases clipped from V and 0 bases from J, the junction kept 7 bases outside the gene matches. The CDR3 coding sequence is TGCGCCAGCAGCCAACCCGGACAGGTCTCCTACAATGAGCAGTTCTTC. This translates into CASSQPGQVSYNEQFF.

In this sample, this clonotype turned up a few times. This chain joins TRBV6-1 and TRBJ2-1, with D possibly being TRBD1 or TRBD2 (5 bases each). This CDR3 contains 16 residues. Germline V CDR1 and CDR2: MNHNS, SASEGT. Trimming took off 3 bases at V and 3 bases at J, with 15 bases between the two ends. The CDR3: CASSEQLGVYYNEQFF. The CDR3 DNA reads TGTGCCAGCAGTGAGCAACTAGGGGTATACTACAATGAGCAGTTCTTC.

The chain joins TRBV6-1 to TRBJ2-6, with 8 nucleotides matching TRBD1. The germline CDR1 and CDR2 sequences are MNHNS and SASEGT. This CDR3 comprises 17 residues. V trimming: 10 bases; J trimming: 4 bases; junction bases outside the gene matches: 15. CDR3 sequence (DNA): TGTGCCACCACCGAGAGGTTGACAGGGGTCGGGGCCAACGTCCTGACTTTC. Translated: CATTERLTGVGANVLTF.

The rearrangement joins TRBV29-1 to TRBJ2-1; 11 bases match TRBD2. Germline trimming cut 5 bases from V and 0 bases from J; bases unmatched to any gene: 9. CDR1 and CDR2 from the germline V gene are SQVTM and ANQGSEA. This CDR3 contains 17 residues. The CDR3 DNA follows: TGCAGCGTTACCGGGACTAGCGGACAGAGCTCCTACAATGAGCAGTTCTTC. This translates into CSVTGTSGQSSYNEQFF.

Of note for this clonotype: This may come from a read error, since a much larger clone is one base off. The chain combines TRBV6-9 with TRBJ2-7; possible D gene TRBD2, 6 bases. Germline V lookup: CDR1 MNHGY, CDR2 SVAAGI. V dropped 3 bases and J dropped 6 bases, with 12 bases sitting between them. The CDR3 contains 13 residues. CDR3 in amino acids: CASSYGGRAEQYF. Here the CDR3 DNA reads TGTGCCAGCAGTTACGGGGGACGGGCCGAGCAGTACTTC.

This clonotype was observed at least ten times. This chain connects TRBV12-3 or TRBV12-4 to TRBJ2-7, with a possible D match to TRBD1 (6 bases). V lost 7 bases and J 6 bases, leaving 16 bases between the germline ends. CDR3 length: 13 amino acids. As DNA, the CDR3 is TGTGCCAGCACGTTAGAACAGGGCTTCGAGCAGTACTTC. It specifies CASTLEQGFEQYF.

This clonotype was picked up a small number of times. The J gene is TRBJ1-2, the V gene TRBV5-1, with a weak D call TRBD1 (5 bases). The CDR3 extends over 14 amino acids. Trimming cost V 0 bases and J 6 bases, with 12 bases left between them. Per the germline V gene, CDR1 is SGHRS and CDR2 is YFSETQ. The CDR3 sequence is CASSLAWGRDGYTF. CDR3 sequence (DNA): TGCGCCAGCAGCTTGGCCTGGGGGAGGGATGGCTACACCTTC.

This clonotype has ten or more counts. V is TRBV28 and J is TRBJ2-5; 14 bases fit TRBD2. V shed 3 bases and J 2 bases; nucleotides not matched to a gene: 2. This CDR3 is 16 amino acids long. The germline V gene has CDR1 MDHEN and CDR2 SYDVKM. CDR3 coding DNA: TGTGCCAGCAGTTTTGGACTAGCGGGAGGACAAGAGACCCAGTACTTC. It specifies CASSFGLAGGQETQYF.

This clonotype was recorded once. The V call is TRBV11-2, the J call TRBJ2-7; 9 nucleotides match TRBD1. Looked up from germline, CDR1 is SGHAT and CDR2 is FQNNGV. J was trimmed by 2 bases and V by 0 bases; bases with no gene match: 5. The CDR3 loop spans 16 amino acids. DNA for the CDR3: TGTGCCAGCAGCTTAGATCCGGGACAGGGTGCCTACGAGCAGTACTTC. This codes for CASSLDPGQGAYEQYF.

This clonotype appeared many times. The V and J genes are TRBV27 and TRBJ2-1; D could derive from TRBD1 or TRBD2 (6 bases each). The germline V gene encodes CDR1 MNHEY and CDR2 SMNVEV (reference sequence). V was pared by 7 bases and J by 0 bases, with 10 bases between. The CDR3 has 14 amino acids. CDR3 amino acids: CASKGGSSYNEQFF. The CDR3 nucleotides are TGTGCCAGCAAGGGGGGCTCCTCCTACAATGAGCAGTTCTTC.

This clonotype appeared a few times. The rearrangement links TRBV20-1 to TRBJ2-1, with TRBD2 matching over 7 bases. J lost 1 base, V lost 5 bases, and 8 bases had no gene match. CDR3 size: 15 residues. Germline V gene lookup returns CDR1 DFQATT and CDR2 SNEGSKA (reference sequence). DNA for the CDR3: TGCAGTGCTCCTGTGGGGGGGGGATCCTACAATGAGCAGTTCTTC. This gives the protein CSAPVGGGSYNEQFF.

CDR3 DNA sequence: TGTGCCAGCAAAAGCGCACAAGAGACCCAGTACTTC. Its translation is CASKSAQETQYF. The genes are TRBV6-1 and TRBJ2-5; no firm D call. Between the trimmed V and J ends, which lost 7 bases and 2 bases, there was a span of 8 bases. CDR1 MNHNS and CDR2 SASEGT come from the germline V gene. The CDR3 loop spans 12 amino acids.

The J gene is TRBJ2-7, the V gene TRBV7-8; TRBD1 matches at 7 bases. CDR1 is SGHVS, CDR2 FQNEAQ, per germline. The trim removed 4 bases at V and 1 base at J, leaving 7 bases unmatched. The CDR3 contains 15 residues. The CDR3: CASSYDRALSYEQYF. The CDR3 DNA sequence: TGTGCCAGCAGCTACGACAGGGCTCTTTCCTACGAGCAGTACTTC.